This is a list of T cell receptor beta chains from one sample in a study of blood T cell repertoires in COVID-19. The data were produced by immunoSEQ multiplex PCR, yet TCRdb's version contains in-frame clones alone and is incomplete. The sample consists of under 250,000 clones, 80% to 90% of them appearing once. The sample consisted of peripheral blood. These receptors were taken from a woman aged 45-59 years with acute or convalescent COVID-19. Both conserved end residues are trimmed from each CDR3. The D gene is left open where the match is weak.

CDR3aa: ASSLGGGGYNEQF
d_gene: NA
j_gene: TRBJ2-1
v_gene: TRBV7-7

CDR3aa: ASSDGWNGGYT
d_gene: NA
j_gene: TRBJ1-2
v_gene: TRBV2

CDR3aa: ASSPAVNSYNEQF
d_gene: NA
j_gene: TRBJ2-1
v_gene: TRBV28

CDR3aa: ASSVSSAGGTDTQY
d_gene: TRBD2
j_gene: TRBJ2-3
v_gene: TRBV19

CDR3aa: SVQPGTFTYNEQF
d_gene: NA
j_gene: TRBJ2-1
v_gene: TRBV29-1

CDR3aa: SASQWGQGSTEAF
d_gene: TRBD1
j_gene: TRBJ1-1
v_gene: TRBV20-1

CDR3aa: ASTTLARQETQY
d_gene: TRBD2
j_gene: TRBJ2-5
v_gene: TRBV6-5

CDR3aa: SVVTSGRSYNEQF
d_gene: TRBD2
j_gene: TRBJ2-1
v_gene: TRBV29-1

CDR3aa: ASSQNFEAF
d_gene: NA
j_gene: TRBJ1-1
v_gene: TRBV7-2

CDR3aa: ASSPSSGRNNEQF
d_gene: TRBD2
j_gene: TRBJ2-1
v_gene: TRBV5-1

CDR3aa: ASSPRGGLQNTGELF
d_gene: NA
j_gene: TRBJ2-2
v_gene: TRBV18

CDR3aa: ATSDSMTGGDEQY
d_gene: TRBD1
j_gene: TRBJ2-7
v_gene: TRBV24-1

CDR3aa: ASSVDGAAPETQY
d_gene: NA
j_gene: TRBJ2-5
v_gene: TRBV9

CDR3aa: ASSVRTRTDTQY
d_gene: NA
j_gene: TRBJ2-3
v_gene: TRBV9

CDR3aa: ASSLYRNSPLH
d_gene: NA
j_gene: TRBJ1-6
v_gene: TRBV27

CDR3aa: SASQQGDQETQY
d_gene: TRBD1
j_gene: TRBJ2-5
v_gene: TRBV20-1

CDR3aa: ASSTNRVGDGELF
d_gene: NA
j_gene: TRBJ2-2
v_gene: TRBV28